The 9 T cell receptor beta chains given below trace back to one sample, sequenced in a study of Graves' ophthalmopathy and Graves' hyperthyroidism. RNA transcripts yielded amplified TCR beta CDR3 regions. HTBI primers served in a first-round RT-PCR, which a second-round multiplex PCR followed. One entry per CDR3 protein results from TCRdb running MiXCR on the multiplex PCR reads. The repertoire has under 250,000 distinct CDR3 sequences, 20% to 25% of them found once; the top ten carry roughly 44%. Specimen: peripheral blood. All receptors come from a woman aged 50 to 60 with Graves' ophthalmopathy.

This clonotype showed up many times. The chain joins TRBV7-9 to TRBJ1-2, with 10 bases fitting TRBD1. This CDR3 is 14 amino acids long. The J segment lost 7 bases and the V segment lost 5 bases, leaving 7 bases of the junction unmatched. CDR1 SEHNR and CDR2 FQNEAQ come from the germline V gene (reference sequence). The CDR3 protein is CASSQTGGFGGYTF. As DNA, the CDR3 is TGTGCCAGCAGCCAGACAGGGGGCTTTGGTGGCTACACCTTC.

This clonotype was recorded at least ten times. The CDR3 here is CASSYSARGQGHNSPLHF. In nucleotides, the CDR3 is TGTGCCAGCAGTTACTCCGCTAGAGGACAGGGCCACAATTCACCCCTCCACTTT. This sequence joins TRBV6-5 and TRBJ1-6; TRBD1 aligns across 8 bases. This CDR3 is 18 amino acids long. The V gene end was trimmed by 0 bases and the J gene end by 7 bases; junction bases not matched to a gene: 11. CDR1 and CDR2 from the germline V gene are MNHEY and SVGAGI.

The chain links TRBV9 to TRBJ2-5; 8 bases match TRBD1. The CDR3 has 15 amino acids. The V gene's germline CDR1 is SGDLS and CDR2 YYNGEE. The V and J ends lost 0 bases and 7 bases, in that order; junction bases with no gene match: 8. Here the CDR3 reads CASSVALGTGGTQYF. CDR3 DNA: TGTGCCAGCAGCGTAGCCCTCGGGACAGGAGGGACCCAGTACTTC.

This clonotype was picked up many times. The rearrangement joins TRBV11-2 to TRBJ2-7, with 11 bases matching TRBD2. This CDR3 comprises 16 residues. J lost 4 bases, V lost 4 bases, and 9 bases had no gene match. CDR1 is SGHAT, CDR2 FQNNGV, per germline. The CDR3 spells CASSWPSGRKGYEQYF. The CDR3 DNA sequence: TGTGCCAGCAGCTGGCCTAGCGGGAGGAAGGGATACGAGCAGTACTTC.

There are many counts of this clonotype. CDR3 bases: TGTGCCAGCAGCTTAGACCGGATCAATCAGCCCCAGCATTTT. This sequence encodes CASSLDRINQPQHF. V is TRBV7-2 and J is TRBJ1-5, with D unclear. CDR1 SGHTA and CDR2 FQGNSA come from the germline V gene. Trimming shortened V by 1 base and J by 3 bases, and 7 bases separated the two germline ends. This CDR3 is built from 14 residues.

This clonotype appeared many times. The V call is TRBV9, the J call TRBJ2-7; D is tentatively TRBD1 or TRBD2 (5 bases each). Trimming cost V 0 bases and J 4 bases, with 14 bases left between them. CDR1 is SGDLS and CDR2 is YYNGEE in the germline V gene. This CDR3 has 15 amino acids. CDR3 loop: CASSVAGQMAYEQYF. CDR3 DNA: TGTGCCAGCAGCGTAGCGGGGCAGATGGCGTACGAGCAGTACTTC.

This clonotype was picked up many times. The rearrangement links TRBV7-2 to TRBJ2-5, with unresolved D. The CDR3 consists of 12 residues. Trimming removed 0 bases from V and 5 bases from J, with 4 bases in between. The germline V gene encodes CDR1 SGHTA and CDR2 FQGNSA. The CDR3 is CASSLARETQYF. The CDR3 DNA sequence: TGTGCCAGCAGCTTAGCGAGGGAGACCCAGTACTTC.

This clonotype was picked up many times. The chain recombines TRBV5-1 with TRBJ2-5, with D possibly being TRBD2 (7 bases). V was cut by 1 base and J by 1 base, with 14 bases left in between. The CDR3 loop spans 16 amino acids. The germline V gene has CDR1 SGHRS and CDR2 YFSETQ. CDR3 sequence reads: CASSLWRGPSQETQYF. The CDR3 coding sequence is TGCGCCAGCAGCTTGTGGCGGGGGCCCTCCCAAGAGACCCAGTACTTC.

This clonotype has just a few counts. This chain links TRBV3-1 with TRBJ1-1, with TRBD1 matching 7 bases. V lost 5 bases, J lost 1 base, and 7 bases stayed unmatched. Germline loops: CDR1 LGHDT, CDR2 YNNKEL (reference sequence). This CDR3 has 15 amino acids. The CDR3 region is CASSDTGTANTEAFF. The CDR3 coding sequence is TGTGCCAGCAGCGATACCGGGACAGCGAACACTGAAGCTTTCTTT.